This entry concerns a single T cell receptor (beta chain). Here immunoSEQ multiplex PCR was the method, and the copy in TCRdb shows in-frame clones only, minus some. The sample records 91,000 or so clones, roughly 94% being singletons. The sample is drawn from a study of technical replicates of blood from a few donors. CDR1 is SNHLY and CDR2 is FYNNEI in the germline V gene. This CDR3 region has 14 residues. The V end was cut by 6 bases, the J end by 7 bases, with 15 bases between. This chain uses TRBV2 with TRBJ1-4, with D maybe TRBD1 (6 bases). The sequencing sample was made of T cells isolated from PBMCs. The receptor's source is a human donor in good health. The CDR3 DNA follows: TGTGCCAGCAGGGAGCAGGGGTTCGGTGAAAAACTGTTTTTT. Residues: CASREQGFGEKLFF.